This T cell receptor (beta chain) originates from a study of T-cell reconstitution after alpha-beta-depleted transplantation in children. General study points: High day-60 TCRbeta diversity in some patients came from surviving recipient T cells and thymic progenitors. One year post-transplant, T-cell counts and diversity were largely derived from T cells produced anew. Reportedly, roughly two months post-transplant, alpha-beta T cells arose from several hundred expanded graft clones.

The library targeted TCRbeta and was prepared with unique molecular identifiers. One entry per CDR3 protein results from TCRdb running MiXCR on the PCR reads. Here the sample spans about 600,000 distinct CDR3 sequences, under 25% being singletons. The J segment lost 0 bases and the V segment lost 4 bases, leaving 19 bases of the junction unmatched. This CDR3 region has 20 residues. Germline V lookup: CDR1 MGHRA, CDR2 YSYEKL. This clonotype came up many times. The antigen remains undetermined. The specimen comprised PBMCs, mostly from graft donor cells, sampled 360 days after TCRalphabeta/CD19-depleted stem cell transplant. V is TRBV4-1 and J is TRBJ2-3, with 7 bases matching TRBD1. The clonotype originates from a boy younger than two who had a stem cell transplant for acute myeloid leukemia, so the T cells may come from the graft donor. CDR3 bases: TGCGCCAGCAGCCCAAGACAGGGTAGGGGGCCTGATCAAAGCACAGATACGCAGTATTTT. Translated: CASSPRQGRGPDQSTDTQYF.